This TCR beta chain was obtained from a study of blood T cell repertoires in COVID-19. The data were produced by immunoSEQ multiplex PCR, yet TCRdb's version contains in-frame clones alone and is incomplete. This table has about 90,000 clones, 84% appearing once. The sequence was obtained from a man in his sixties with acute or convalescent COVID-19. Material for sequencing was peripheral blood.

CDR3 nucleotide sequence: TGTGCCAGCAGCTCTACTAGCGGGGGGTTGGAGACCCAGTACTTC. Its protein product is CASSSTSGGLETQYF. V and J are TRBV5-8 and TRBJ2-5; 12 nucleotides match TRBD2. The CDR3 has 15 residues. With 3 bases clipped from V and 5 bases from J, the junction kept 5 bases outside the gene matches. Germline values: CDR1 SGHTS, CDR2 YDEGEE. The full variable domain, completed using reference TRBV5-8 and TRBJ2-5, is EAGVTQSPTHLIKTRGQQATLRCSPISGHTSVYWYQQALGLGLQFLLWYDEGEERNRGNFPPRFSGRQFPNYSSELNVNALELEDSALYLCASSSTSGGLETQYFGPGTRLLVL.